This TCR beta chain was found in a study of OX40 agonist ivuxolimab in advanced cancers. Study-level background: Six ivuxolimab dose levels, 0.01 to 10 mg/kg, were given intravenously every 2 weeks.

General observations from the study: Relative to CD4+ cells, CD8+ T cells on average had more expanded clones. Dose levels from 0.1 to 3.0 mg/kg saw CD4+ and CD8+ blood T cells expand clonally by week 6.

Produced via immunoSEQ multiplex PCR; TCRdb's table is partial and in-frame only. Among about 97,000 clones listed, 70% to 90% were seen once. As regards this clone: Antigen specificity is unknown.

J gave up 7 bases and V 2 bases, and 9 bases lay outside the gene matches. CDR3 size: 16 residues. Germline CDR1 is SGDLS and CDR2 is YYNGEE. Specimen: CD4+ or CD8+ T cells sorted from blood, collected in a trial of the OX40 agonist ivuxolimab. The sequence was obtained from an adult with an advanced solid tumor such as melanoma, head and neck, liver or kidney cancer. The V and J genes are TRBV9 and TRBJ2-1; 10 nucleotides align to TRBD2. The CDR3 nucleotides read TGTGCCAGCAGCGTTTCGAGCGGGAGGGTAGGGAATGAGCAGTTCTTC. It translates to CASSVSSGRVGNEQFF.